This T cell receptor (beta chain) was obtained from a study of T cells in Graves' hyperthyroidism and ophthalmopathy. General study results and limits: Ophthalmopathy cases were set apart from stable hyperthyroidism by a 13 V-J model. Blood shared most expanded thyroid clonotypes above 0.001.

RNA transcripts gave rise to amplified TCR beta CDR3 regions. The TCR CDR3 first-round RT-PCR relied on the HTBI primer set. TCRdb fed the multiplex PCR reads into MiXCR, producing one record per CDR3 protein. The sample has fewer than 650,000 distinct CDR3 sequences, roughly 45% seen once. With respect to this clonotype: Its antigen is undetermined. This sequence may be a read error, since a much larger clone differs from it by one base.

Per the germline V gene, CDR1 is DFQATT and CDR2 is SNEGSKA (reference sequence). The CDR3 has 14 residues. The V and J ends lost 0 bases and 3 bases respectively, with 12 bases between them. Researchers barred patients who had uncontrolled infection, other autoimmune disease, pregnancy or lactation. The gene calls are TRBV20-1 and TRBJ2-7, with D hard to call. Sequencing was carried out using peripheral blood or thyroid tissue (not recorded which). The sequence came from an adult woman with Graves' disease, either hyperthyroidism or ophthalmopathy (not recorded which). CDR3 coding DNA: TGCAGTGCTAGAGATGGTGTAAGTAGCTACGAGCAGTACTTC. It specifies CSARDGVSSYEQYF.